Below, one TCR beta chain is given with its context. As yet, its antigen is unknown. The sample comes from a study of monozygotic twins with inflammatory bowel disease. Findings and caveats of the study: IBD patients displayed reduced TCRbeta diversity (inverse Simpson) when set against healthy co-twins. No one strong IBD-associated signal or clonotype was supported.

Researchers generated cDNA in eight separate reactions per sample. TCRdb re-analyzed the 5' RACE reads; it lists each CDR3 protein once, without DNA. This sample's table has approximately 150,000 distinct CDR3 sequences. The CDR3 length is 15 residues. In germline, CDR1 is MNHNS, CDR2 SASEGT. The receptor's source is a human donor with ulcerative colitis or Crohn's disease, or a healthy co-twin of an affected twin (not recorded which). The source material was blood. V and J are TRBV6-1 and TRBJ1-6. CDR3 sequence: CASSEREGPSSPLHF.